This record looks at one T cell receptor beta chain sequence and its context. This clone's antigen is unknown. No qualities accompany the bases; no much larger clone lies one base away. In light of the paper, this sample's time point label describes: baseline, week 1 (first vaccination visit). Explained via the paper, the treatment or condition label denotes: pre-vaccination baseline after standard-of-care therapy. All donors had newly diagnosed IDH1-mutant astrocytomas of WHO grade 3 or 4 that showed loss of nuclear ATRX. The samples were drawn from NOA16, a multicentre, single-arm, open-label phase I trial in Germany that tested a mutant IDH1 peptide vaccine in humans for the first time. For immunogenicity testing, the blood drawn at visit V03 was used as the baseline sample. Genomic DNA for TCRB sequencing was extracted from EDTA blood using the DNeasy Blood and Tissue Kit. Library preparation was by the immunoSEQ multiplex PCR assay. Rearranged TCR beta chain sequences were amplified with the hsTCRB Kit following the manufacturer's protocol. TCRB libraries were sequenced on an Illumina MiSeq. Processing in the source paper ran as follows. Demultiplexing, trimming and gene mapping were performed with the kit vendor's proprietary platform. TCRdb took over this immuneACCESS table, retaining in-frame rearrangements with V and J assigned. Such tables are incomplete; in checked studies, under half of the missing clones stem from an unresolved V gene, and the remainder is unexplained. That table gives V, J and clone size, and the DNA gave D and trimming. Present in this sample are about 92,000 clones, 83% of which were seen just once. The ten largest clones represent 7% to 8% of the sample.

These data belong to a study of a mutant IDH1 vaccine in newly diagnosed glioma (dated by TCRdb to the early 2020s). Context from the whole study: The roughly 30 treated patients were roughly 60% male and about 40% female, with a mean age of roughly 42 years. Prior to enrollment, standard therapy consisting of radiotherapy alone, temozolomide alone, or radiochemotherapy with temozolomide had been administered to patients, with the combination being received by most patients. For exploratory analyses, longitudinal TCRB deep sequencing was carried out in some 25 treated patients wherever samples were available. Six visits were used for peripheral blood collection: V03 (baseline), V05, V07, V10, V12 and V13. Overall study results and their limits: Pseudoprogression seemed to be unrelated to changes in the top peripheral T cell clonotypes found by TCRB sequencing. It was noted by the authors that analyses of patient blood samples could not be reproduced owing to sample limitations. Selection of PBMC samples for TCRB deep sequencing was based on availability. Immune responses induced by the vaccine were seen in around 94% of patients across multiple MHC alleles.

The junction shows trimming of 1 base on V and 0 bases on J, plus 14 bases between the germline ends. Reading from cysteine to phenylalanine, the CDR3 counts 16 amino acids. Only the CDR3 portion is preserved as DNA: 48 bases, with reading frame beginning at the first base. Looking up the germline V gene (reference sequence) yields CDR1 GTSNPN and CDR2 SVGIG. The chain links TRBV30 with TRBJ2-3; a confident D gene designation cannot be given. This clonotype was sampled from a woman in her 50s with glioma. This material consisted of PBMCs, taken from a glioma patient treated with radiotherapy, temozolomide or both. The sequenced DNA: TGTGCCTGGAGTGCCCTCAGCAGGCCTAGCACAGATACGCAGTATTTT. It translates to CAWSALSRPSTDTQYF.